A selection of T cell receptor beta chains follows, all from one sample in a study of shared clonotypes between healthy human individuals. Some clones are missing from TCRdb's copy, which holds only in-frame ones; the method was immunoSEQ multiplex PCR. The table includes 2 million to 2.5 million clones, 85% to 95% detected once. Sequencing was carried out using naive CD4+ T cells from PBMCs. These receptors all stem from a man in his late teens or twenties in good health. Some clones in this sample may be carry-over from other donors' samples. Each CDR3 is given with its conserved first and last residue. A D gene is named only where the DNA matches it firmly. Part of the rows lack a size; the others show once, few, many or a class for expanded clones.

>TRBV27|NA|TRBJ2-4|NA
CASSLIRAGGIQYF
TGTGCCAGCAGTTTAATTAGGGCCGGGGGCATTCAGTACTTC
>TRBV30|TRBD2|TRBJ2-7|NA
CACLLGRQTYEQYF
TGTGCCTGTCTGCTCGGGAGGCAGACCTACGAGCAGTACTTC
>TRBV30|NA|TRBJ1-1|NA
CAWIARGQGLTEAFF
TGTGCCTGGATCGCAAGGGGTCAGGGTCTCACTGAAGCTTTCTTT
>TRBV21-1|NA|TRBJ2-1|once
CAGRGEDEQFF
TGTGCCGGCCGGGGGGAAGATGAGCAGTTCTTC
>TRBV7-3|NA|TRBJ2-3|NA
CASSFDRSSTDTQYF
TGTGCCAGCAGTTTTGACAGATCTAGCACAGATACGCAGTATTTT
>TRBV2|TRBD2|TRBJ2-3|NA
CASSASGSTDTQYF
TGTGCCAGCAGTGCTAGCGGGAGCACAGATACGCAGTATTTT
>TRBV7-9|TRBD2|TRBJ2-2|NA
CASSSRPIAGGNTGELFF
TGTGCCAGCAGCTCCAGACCAATAGCGGGAGGGAACACCGGGGAGCTGTTTTTT
>TRBV30|NA|TRBJ1-1|few
CAWKRGGSLAFF
TGTGCCTGGAAAAGGGGCGGATCGCTAGCTTTCTTT
>TRBV20-1|TRBD1|TRBJ2-4|NA
CSTGVGNIQYF
TGCAGTACAGGGGTGGGAAACATTCAGTACTTC
>TRBV7-2|NA|TRBJ2-3|NA
CASSLGTSTDTQYF
TGTGCCAGCAGCTTGGGGACTAGCACAGATACGCAGTATTTT
>TRBV11-2|TRBD2|TRBJ2-7|NA
CASSSGLVGHEQYF
TGTGCCAGCAGCTCAGGACTAGTTGGCCACGAGCAGTACTTC
>TRBV29-1|TRBD2|TRBJ2-5|NA
CSVAPTSGDQETQYF
TGCAGCGTGGCCCCGACTAGCGGGGACCAAGAGACCCAGTACTTC
>TRBV11-2|NA|TRBJ2-1|NA
CASSLRTAESVKFF
TGTGCCAGCAGCTTACGGACCGCGGAGTCGGTGAAGTTCTTC
>TRBV2|NA|TRBJ1-2|NA
CAGGGTNYGYTF
TGTGCCGGAGGGGGTACTAACTATGGCTACACCTTC
>TRBV5-1|TRBD1|TRBJ2-2|NA
CASSPGTGNTGELFF
TGCGCCAGCAGCCCAGGGACAGGGAACACCGGGGAGCTGTTTTTT
>TRBV19|TRBD1|TRBJ1-4|once
CASSRAGTGARPHEKLFF
TGTGCCAGTAGTAGAGCCGGGACAGGGGCTCGACCGCATGAAAAACTGTTTTTT
>TRBV30|NA|TRBJ2-7|NA
CAWSVFYVGEQYF
TGTGCCTGGAGTGTCTTTTACGTTGGCGAGCAGTACTTC
>TRBV29-1|NA|TRBJ1-5|NA
CSVAPDFNQPQHF
TGCAGCGTTGCTCCAGATTTCAATCAGCCCCAGCATTTT
>TRBV11-2|NA|TRBJ2-3|NA
CASSLERFTDTQYF
TGTGCCAGCAGCTTAGAGCGGTTTACAGATACGCAGTATTTT
>TRBV7-9|TRBD1|TRBJ1-1|NA
CASSLKGATEAFF
TGTGCCAGCAGCTTGAAGGGGGCCACTGAAGCTTTCTTT
>TRBV5-1|TRBD2|TRBJ2-2|once
CASSLLTSDTGELFF
TGCGCCAGCAGCCTCCTGACTAGCGACACCGGGGAGCTGTTTTTT
>TRBV25-1|NA|TRBJ1-2|NA
CASSEYIRDGYTF
TGTGCCAGCAGTGAATATATCCGTGATGGCTACACCTTC
>TRBV5-5|NA|TRBJ1-2|NA
CASSLSIRGAAYGYTF
TGTGCCAGCAGCTTGTCTATAAGGGGTGCTGCTTATGGCTACACCTTC
>TRBV5-6|NA|TRBJ2-3|NA
CASSGRDGTDTQYF
TGTGCCAGCAGCGGCCGGGACGGCACAGATACGCAGTATTTT
>TRBV21-1|NA|TRBJ2-7|NA
CASRGGTSGTYEQYF
TGTGCCAGCAGGGGGGGGACTAGCGGCACCTACGAGCAGTACTTC
>TRBV7-3|NA|TRBJ2-3|NA
CASSLRGPADTQYF
TGTGCCAGCAGCTTAAGAGGACCGGCAGATACGCAGTATTTT
>TRBV4-3|NA|TRBJ1-1|NA
CASSQEVKLNTEAFF
TGCGCCAGCAGCCAGGAAGTAAAGCTCAACACTGAAGCTTTCTTT
>TRBV2|TRBD1|TRBJ2-5|NA
CASSWTGSRGGQETQYF
TGTGCCAGCAGCTGGACAGGGAGTAGGGGAGGCCAAGAGACCCAGTACTTC